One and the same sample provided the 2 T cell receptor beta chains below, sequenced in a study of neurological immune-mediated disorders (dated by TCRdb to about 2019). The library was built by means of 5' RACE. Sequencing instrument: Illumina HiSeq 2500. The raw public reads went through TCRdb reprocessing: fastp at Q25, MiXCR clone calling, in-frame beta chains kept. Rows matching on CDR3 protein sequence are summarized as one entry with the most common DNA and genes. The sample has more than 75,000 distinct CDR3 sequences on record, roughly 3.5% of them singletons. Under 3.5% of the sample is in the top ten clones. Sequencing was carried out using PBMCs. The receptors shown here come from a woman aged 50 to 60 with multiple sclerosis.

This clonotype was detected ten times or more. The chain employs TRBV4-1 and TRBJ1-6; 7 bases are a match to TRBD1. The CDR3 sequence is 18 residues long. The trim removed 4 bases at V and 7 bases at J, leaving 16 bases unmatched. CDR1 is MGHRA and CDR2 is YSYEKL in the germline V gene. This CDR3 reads CASSRDLQGGTRNSPLHF. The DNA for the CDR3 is TGCGCCAGCAGCCGGGACCTGCAAGGGGGCACAAGGAATTCACCCCTCCACTTT.

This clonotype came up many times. The CDR3 spells CASSLGPARATDSPLHF. Written as DNA, the CDR3 is TGCGCCAGCAGCTTGGGCCCGGCCAGGGCTACGGATTCACCCCTCCACTTT. This chain links TRBV5-1 with TRBJ1-6; D might be TRBD1 (5 bases). Looked up from germline, CDR1 is SGHRS and CDR2 is YFSETQ. V lost 0 bases, J lost 8 bases, and 18 bases lay in between. The CDR3 extends over 17 amino acids.